What follows are 24 T cell receptor beta chains derived from one specimen sequenced in a study of T cells in Graves' hyperthyroidism and ophthalmopathy. RNA transcripts gave rise to amplified TCR beta CDR3 regions. The HTBI primer set served for first-round RT-PCR of the TCR CDR3. TCRdb re-derived calls from the multiplex PCR reads in MiXCR, one entry per CDR3 protein. Seen here are about 360,000 distinct CDR3 sequences, 19% observed once, and the top ten hold about 3.7%. Sequencing was performed on blood. These receptors were taken from a woman in her late teens or twenties with Graves' hyperthyroidism.

This clonotype came up many times. The chain employs TRBV7-2 and TRBJ1-5; D perhaps matches TRBD1 (6 bases). The CDR3 is 15 residues long. V was shortened by 5 bases and J by 3 bases, with 14 bases between the two germline ends. The germline gives CDR1 SGHTA, CDR2 FQGNSA. The CDR3 nucleotides read TGTGCCAGCAGCCCATCCACAGGGAACAATCAGCCCCAGCATTTT. This encodes CASSPSTGNNQPQHF.

The sample holds many counts of this clonotype. This chain connects TRBV7-3 to TRBJ1-2; D unclear. The CDR3 runs 13 residues. Germline CDR1 is SGHTA and CDR2 is FQGTGA. Trimming took 0 bases from V and 7 from J, leaving 9 bases between them. The chain's CDR3 is CASSLTGWGGYTF. The DNA of the CDR3 is TGTGCCAGCAGCTTAACAGGATGGGGTGGCTACACCTTC.

This clonotype was found many times. The rearrangement uses TRBV27 and TRBJ2-6, with D unclear. Germline values: CDR1 MNHEY, CDR2 SMNVEV (reference sequence). The CDR3 loop spans 17 amino acids. Trimming left V 6 bases short and J 2 bases short, with 17 bases between. CDR3 nucleotide sequence: TGTGCCAGCAGGGGAATCGCTGCCCCTCCTGGGGCCAACGTCCTGACTTTC. The encoded protein is CASRGIAAPPGANVLTF.

This clonotype showed up many times. The gene calls are TRBV27 and TRBJ2-7; D ambiguous. This CDR3 spans 12 amino acids. V was shortened by 5 bases and J by 5 bases, with 10 bases between the two germline ends. Germline values: CDR1 MNHEY, CDR2 SMNVEV (reference sequence). The CDR3 sequence is CASSAPPHEQYF. The DNA of the CDR3 is TGTGCCAGCAGTGCCCCTCCCCACGAGCAGTACTTC.

On this clonotype: A much larger clone lies a single base off, so this may be a read error. The CDR3 here is CASTLGTGYPLAKNMQYF. The CDR3, as DNA: TGTGCCAGCACCCTCGGGACAGGGTATCCTCTAGCCAAAAACATGCAGTACTTC. The genes are TRBV12-3 or TRBV12-4 and TRBJ2-4; 9 nucleotides match TRBD1. This CDR3 comprises 18 residues.

The chain is built from TRBV12-3 or TRBV12-4 and TRBJ1-2, with a possible D match to TRBD1 (6 bases). This CDR3 spans 19 amino acids. The V end lost 4 bases, the J end lost 7 bases, and 31 bases lay between the germline ends. The CDR3 nucleotides read TGTGCCAGCAGTTCGCCTCGGTGGGGGGCGCTAGGGTCGCCCTTTGGCTACACCTTC. Translating it yields CASSSPRWGALGSPFGYTF.

Ten or more counts support this clonotype. The chain recombines TRBV4-1 with TRBJ2-7; D may be TRBD2 (6 bases). The V gene lost 2 bases and the J gene lost 3 bases, with 11 bases spanning the gap. The germline gives CDR1 MGHRA, CDR2 YSYEKL. This CDR3 is built from 14 residues. The CDR3 DNA follows: TGCGCCAGCAGCCAACCGGGGGTCGGCTACGAGCAGTACTTC. Translating it yields CASSQPGVGYEQYF.

V usage is TRBV6-5 and J usage is TRBJ2-7, with D unclear. This CDR3 comprises 15 residues. Germline CDR1 is MNHEY and CDR2 is SVGAGI. The germline V and J ends were trimmed by 0 bases and 2 bases, with 11 bases remaining between them. As DNA, the CDR3 is TGTGCCAGCAGTTACTCTGGTAGGAACGCCTACGAGCAGTACTTC. Translated: CASSYSGRNAYEQYF.

There are a few counts of this clonotype. It may be a read error: a sequence one base away is much more abundant. The J gene is TRBJ1-1, the V gene TRBV5-1, with D possibly being TRBD1 (6 bases). This CDR3 has 13 amino acids. Germline V gene lookup returns CDR1 SGHRS and CDR2 YFSETQ. CDR3 in DNA: TGCGCCAGCCAACAGGGTAGGAACACTGAAGCTTGCTTT. Amino acids: CASQQGRNTEACF.

This clonotype has ten or more counts. Germline and junction disagree at one end, which may indicate a read error. This rearrangement joins TRBV11-2 to TRBJ2-5; 8 bases agree with TRBD2. This CDR3 comprises 17 residues. Germline lookup yields CDR1 SGHAT and CDR2 FQNNGV. The chain's CDR3 is CVSSHQTSGNPKETQYF. CDR3 nucleotide sequence: TGTGTCAGCAGCCACCAAACTAGCGGCAACCCCAAAGAGACCCAGTACTTC.

The sample holds many counts of this clonotype. The CDR3 is CASSSLAGGGETQYF. The CDR3 nucleotides are TGTGCCAGCAGTTCATTAGCGGGGGGCGGGGAGACCCAGTACTTC. The chain has TRBV12-3 or TRBV12-4 and TRBJ2-5, with 10 nucleotides matching TRBD2. The CDR3 covers 15 residues. Trimming took 4 bases from V and 5 from J; bases not matched to a gene: 7.

Only a few counts were recorded for this clonotype. The V gene is TRBV19, the J gene TRBJ1-1; D ambiguous. V was shortened by 4 bases and J by 0 bases, with 6 bases between the two germline ends. Germline V CDR1 and CDR2: LNHDA, SQIVND (reference sequence). The CDR3 has 13 residues. CDR3 region: CASSTEMNTEAFF. The CDR3, as DNA: TGTGCCAGTAGTACTGAGATGAACACTGAAGCTTTCTTT. The complete variable domain, with remaining parts taken from reference TRBV19 and TRBJ1-1, reads DGGITQSPKYLFRKEGQNVTLSCEQNLNHDAMYWYRQDPGQGLRLIYYSQIVNDFQKGDIAEGYSVSREKKESFPLTVTSAQKNPTAFYLCASSTEMNTEAFFGQGTRLTVV.

This clonotype appeared many times. The chain is built from TRBV6-2 or TRBV6-3 and TRBJ1-5, with 7 bases matching TRBD1. The CDR3 runs to 14 residues. Looked up from germline, CDR1 is MNHEY and CDR2 is SVGEGT. Trimming cost V 5 bases and J 3 bases; bases outside gene matches: 4. In DNA, the CDR3 is TGTGCCAGCAGTCCGCAGGGGGACAATCAGCCCCAGCATTTT. It translates to CASSPQGDNQPQHF.

In this sample, this clonotype turned up many times. V gene TRBV12-3 or TRBV12-4 combines with J gene TRBJ1-1; no firm D call. The CDR3 is 14 amino acids. V lost 1 base and J lost 1, with 7 bases in between. CDR3 region: CASSLVNGNTEAFF. In DNA form, the CDR3 reads TGTGCCAGCAGTTTAGTCAACGGGAACACTGAAGCTTTCTTT.

The chain is built from TRBV6-5 and TRBJ1-1, with a tentative D call TRBD1 (6 bases). Germline V gives CDR1 MNHEY, CDR2 SVGAGI. The CDR3 extends over 17 amino acids. Trimming removed 2 bases at V and 5 bases at J, with 21 bases between. CDR3 sequence: CASSYLKLTGFGTEAFF. The DNA for the CDR3 is TGTGCCAGCAGTTACCTAAAACTTACAGGGTTTGGGACTGAAGCTTTCTTT.

Points on this clonotype: A much larger clone sits a single nucleotide away, making a read error possible. Lacking the conserved final phenylalanine or tryptophan, this CDR3 likely reflects a read error. The chain is built from TRBV5-1 and TRBJ1-1; D is possibly TRBD1 (5 bases). This CDR3 is 14 amino acids long. With 0 bases removed from V and 11 bases from J, the gap between germline ends came to 17 bases. The germline gives CDR1 SGHRS, CDR2 YFSETQ. The CDR3 sequence is CASSLAGLGSKAFV. The CDR3 region has the DNA TGCGCCAGCAGCTTGGCAGGGCTGGGTTCTAAGGCTTTCGTT.

This clonotype was detected ten times or more. The chain joins TRBV20-1 to TRBJ2-7; 11 bases line up with TRBD2. Germline values: CDR1 DFQATT, CDR2 SNEGSKA (reference sequence). After removal of 6 bases from V and 4 bases from J, the junction contained 5 bases not matched to a gene. The CDR3 runs 13 residues. The CDR3 here is CSAPGLAEYEQYF. Here the CDR3 DNA reads TGCAGTGCCCCGGGACTAGCGGAGTACGAGCAGTACTTC.

In the case of this clonotype: A much larger clone lies one base from this, so it may be a read error. The chain joins TRBV6-1 to TRBJ1-1; the D gene is possibly TRBD1 (5 bases). Germline lookup yields CDR1 MNHNS and CDR2 SASEGT. The length of the CDR3 is 11 residues. The ends were cut back, 7 bases at V and 4 bases at J, with 7 bases in the middle. DNA of the CDR3: TGTGCCAGCAAGGGGAGCACTGAAGCTTTCTTT. Its translation: CASKGSTEAFF.

In this sample, this clonotype turned up many times. The chain combines TRBV6-1 with TRBJ2-7; D might be TRBD2 (6 bases). Germline assignment: CDR1 MNHNS and CDR2 SASEGT. Trimming shortened V by 4 bases and J by 1 base, and 23 bases separated the two germline ends. The CDR3 has 18 amino acids. This CDR3 is CASSARRLALGVSYEQYF. The CDR3, as DNA: TGTGCCAGCAGTGCAAGGAGGCTAGCGTTGGGTGTATCCTACGAGCAGTACTTC.

For this clonotype: Because the CDR3 is missing its conserved closing phenylalanine or tryptophan, this is likely a read error. This sequence joins TRBV12-3 or TRBV12-4 and TRBJ2-7; D not certain. V lost 1 base and J 2 bases, leaving 9 bases between the germline ends. The CDR3 runs 14 residues. CDR3 sequence reads: CASSLVPETYEQYY. CDR3 DNA sequence: TGTGCCAGCAGTTTAGTACCCGAAACCTACGAGCAGTACTAC.

This clonotype was observed at least ten times. This rearrangement joins TRBV30 to TRBJ2-4; D gene uncertain. The CDR3 is 13 amino acids. Germline CDR1 reads GTSNPN; CDR2 reads SVGIG (reference sequence). The V gene lost 1 base and the J gene lost 0 bases, with 4 bases spanning the gap. The CDR3 sequence is CAWSGLAKNIQYF. The CDR3 DNA reads TGTGCCTGGAGTGGCCTAGCCAAAAACATTCAGTACTTC.

The chain joins TRBV14 to TRBJ2-5, with D unclear. There are 13 residues in the CDR3. Germline assignment: CDR1 SGHDN and CDR2 FVKESK. The V end was cut by 4 bases, the J end by 1 base, with 7 bases between. The CDR3, as DNA: TGTGCCAGCAGCCGCAATACCCAAGAGACCCAGTACTTC. It is translated as CASSRNTQETQYF. The whole variable domain, remainder taken from reference TRBV14 and TRBJ2-5, is EAGVTQFPSHSVIEKGQTVTLRCDPISGHDNLYWYRRVMGKEIKFLLHFVKESKQDESGMPNNRFLAERTGGTYSTLKVQPAELEDSGVYFCASSRNTQETQYFGPGTRLLVL.

In its sample, this clonotype was seen many times. V is TRBV12-3 or TRBV12-4 and J is TRBJ1-2, with D possibly matching TRBD1 (6 bases). Trimming removed 6 bases at V and 3 bases at J, with 14 bases between. This CDR3 comprises 14 residues. In DNA form, the CDR3 reads TGTGCCAGCAGAGACCCTACAGGGCACTATGGCTACACCTTC. Translated: CASRDPTGHYGYTF.

This clonotype came up many times. The V and J genes are TRBV6-5 and TRBJ2-5; D gene ambiguous. Germline V lookup: CDR1 MNHEY, CDR2 SVGAGI. This CDR3 has 15 residues. V was trimmed by 5 bases and J by 5 bases, leaving 18 bases between them. CDR3 sequence reads: CASSRPVAGRETQYF. Here the CDR3 DNA reads TGTGCCAGCAGTCGACCGGTGGCAGGACGCGAGACCCAGTACTTC.